What follows is one TCR beta chain and its context. In the study's own analysis: Amplified reference gene primers provided the basis for estimating nucleated cell counts. The table came from immunoSEQ multiplex PCR; TCRdb's copy has only in-frame clones and leaves some out. D and trimming were read from the DNA, whereas the V and J calls and clone size are those reported in that table. The sample records 55,000 to 75,000 clones, almost 85% being singletons. This CDR3 has 16 residues. The ends lost 4 bases at V and 4 bases at J; junction bases unmatched: 12. CDR1 and CDR2 (germline): MGHRA, YSYEKL. The data are from a study of blood T cell repertoires in COVID-19. Turning to the study itself: Samples came from the United States, Italy and Spain, spanning acute and convalescent COVID-19. In each case, the material was cDNA or gDNA derived from T cells, B-cell-depleted T cells, or PBMCs.

The clonotype comes from a man aged 55-75 years with COVID-19, enrolled during active disease. J is TRBJ2-7 and V is TRBV4-1; TRBD2 aligns across 8 bases. The specimen sequenced was peripheral blood. CDR3 sequence: CASSPSGGTRSYEQYF. The CDR3 nucleotides are TGCGCCAGCAGCCCGTCGGGGGGGACTAGATCTTACGAGCAGTACTTC.